This T cell receptor beta chain emerged from a study of human T cells and chemical hapten exposure (dated by TCRdb to 2020 to 2022). For the wider study: For sensitization, 2% DPC in acetone was applied to a roughly 2 cm by roughly 2 cm area of upper inner arm skin. Patients additionally received weekly therapeutic DPC doses to the scalp throughout the approximately 24-week study period. Patch tests used Finn chambers with 0.01% DPC on the upper back, scored after 6 days by International Contact Dermatitis Research Group standards. The patient cohort, mostly female, included alopecia areata with under or over 50% scalp involvement, alopecia totalis and alopecia universalis. Libraries were pooled for sequencing, and per-sample TCR yields varied mainly because of small differences in library volumes within the pool. The study tracked peripheral blood TCR repertoire changes in vivo during primary and secondary sensitization to the hapten diphenylcyclopropenone (DPC) in alopecia patients. Blood was sampled from patients pre-sensitization (week 0) and at 2, 6 and about 24 weeks after DPC sensitization. For TCR sequencing, blood came from twenty-nine alopecia patients at anywhere from one to four time points (pre-sensitization, 2, 6 and 24 weeks). The investigation overall reported the following: After repeated subsampling, changes were observed in the strength of the expansion versus patch-test correlation and in the threshold at which the correlation became significant. Patch test score was positively correlated with the number of PT1 expanded TCRs, with significance at thresholds 8, 16 and 32 but not at 4. Because all patients had alopecia, a presumed autoimmune disease, the immune response of the patients might differ from that of healthy individuals. Compared with pre-sensitization or healthy control sets, expanded TCRs formed significantly more large CDR3 similarity clusters, which is consistent with antigen-driven responses. DPC sensitization did not change the number of TCRs with a frequency above 1 in 1000, and there was no evidence of changes in global repertoire structure.

This specimen's time point label, per the study, means: pre-sensitization, week 0. What this sample's treatment or condition label stands for: therapeutic diphenylcyclopropenone sensitization with weekly scalp DPC. At every patch-test visit, the blood draw took place before the patch test was put on. To be eligible, patients had to be aged 18 to 70, diagnosed with alopecia and judged suitable for DPC therapy, while pregnant patients were excluded. Total RNA was extracted from unfractionated whole blood collected in Tempus Blood RNA tubes. CDR1 SEHNR and CDR2 FQNEAQ were looked up in the germline V gene (reference sequence). Trimming leaves V shorter by 4 bases and J shorter by 6 bases, with the junction holding 18 bases beyond the gene matches. The CDR3 runs 18 amino acids, cysteine and phenylalanine included. Only the CDR3 region is kept as DNA, spanning 54 bases read in frame from base 1. This clonotype was seen more than once but under ten times. No antigen is known for it. Nothing much larger sits one base from this clone, and base qualities are not available.

Library prep was done by RACE. Instrument used: NextSeq 500. Library preparation attached unique molecular identifiers to individual cDNA molecules for quantitative, reproducible TCR counting. Each blood RNA sample was used to sequence both TCR alpha and TCR beta chains. Per the authors' processing: Samples had a median of about 96,000 TCRs, with a range from roughly 20,000 to 690,600. The Decombinator software suite was used to annotate the V, J and CDR3 of the TCR reads. Every sample was subsampled to the same number of TCRs (28,000) for the PS versus PT1 abundance plots. TCRs were defined as expanded if absent before sensitization and observed at least eight times at the 2-week time point. TCRdb reanalyzed the raw reads on its own, using fastp at Q25 for trimming and MiXCR for clone calling, and kept in-frame beta chains. Duplicate CDR3 protein sequences are folded into a single record with the most common DNA and genes. The V and J calls, along with clone size, are taken from TCRdb and not from the paper's own processing. This sample is represented by about 80,000 distinct CDR3 sequences; around 15% of them were singletons. Roughly 4.5% of the sample rests with the top ten.

The specimen comprised whole blood, sampled in connection with sensitization to the hapten diphenylcyclopropenone (DPC). The receptor comes from a woman in her fifties or sixties with alopecia areata. Some clones in this sample may be carry-over from other donors' samples. The V gene is TRBV7-9 and the J gene is TRBJ2-4, with 7 middle bases fitting TRBD1. The nucleotides are TGTGCCAGCAGCTCCGGGAAGACAGGGTCGGGGCGCGGAAACATTCAGTACTTC. Translated, it reads CASSSGKTGSGRGNIQYF.